One and the same sample provided the 25 T cell receptor beta chains below, sequenced in a study of shared clonotypes between healthy human individuals. Only CD45RO-negative cells positively selected for CCR7 counted as naive CD8 cells, so terminally differentiated effector memory CD45RA+ cells were excluded. The assay was immunoSEQ multiplex PCR, and TCRdb's table has in-frame clones only and misses some. The sample holds under 600,000 clones, 95% to 98% seen once. Sequenced input: naive CD8+ T cells sorted from blood. Source of these receptors: a man under 40 in good health.

V usage is TRBV4-2 and J usage is TRBJ2-2; possibly TRBD2 for D (6 bases). V dropped 1 base and J dropped 2 bases, with 14 bases sitting between them. Germline assignment: CDR1 LGHNA and CDR2 YNFKEQ. The CDR3 has 17 amino acids. CDR3: CASSQGRSEGNTGELFF. In DNA, the CDR3 is TGTGCCAGCAGCCAAGGACGTTCGGAGGGAAACACCGGGGAGCTGTTTTTT.

This chain uses TRBV7-8 with TRBJ1-1; D is possibly TRBD1 (6 bases). The CDR3 is 14 residues long. CDR1 SGHVS and CDR2 FQNEAQ come from the germline V gene. Trimming removed 2 bases at V and 4 bases at J, with 11 bases between. The CDR3 here is CASSLRGGITEAFF. CDR3 nucleotide sequence: TGTGCCAGCAGCTTACGAGGGGGGATCACTGAAGCTTTCTTT.

J is TRBJ2-7 and V is TRBV5-1, with D possibly matching TRBD2 (5 bases). With 4 bases removed from V and 3 bases from J, the gap between germline ends came to 11 bases. The V gene's germline CDR1 is SGHRS and CDR2 YFSETQ. CDR3 length: 13 amino acids. The CDR3 region is CASSPEDDYEQYF. In DNA, the CDR3 is TGCGCCAGCAGCCCGGAGGATGACTACGAGCAGTACTTC.

This clone was observed once. This chain links TRBV28 with TRBJ2-7, with TRBD2 identical over 10 bases. Losses at the gene ends were 6 bases for V and 2 bases for J; bases not matched to a gene: 7. The CDR3 runs 15 residues. Germline V gene data show CDR1 as MDHEN and CDR2 as SYDVKM. CDR3 region: CASRETSGNPYEQYF. In nucleotides, the CDR3 is TGTGCCAGCAGGGAAACTAGCGGGAATCCCTACGAGCAGTACTTC.

The V and J genes are TRBV7-9 and TRBJ1-2, with D unclear. The CDR3 runs 17 residues. Germline CDR1 is SEHNR and CDR2 is FQNEAQ (reference sequence). Deletions cut 2 bases from V and 2 bases from J, with 18 bases between. CDR3 loop: CASSLYPPGYRNYGYTF. CDR3 nucleotides: TGTGCCAGCAGCTTATACCCCCCGGGATATAGGAACTATGGCTACACCTTC.

The rearrangement joins TRBV6-1 to TRBJ2-2, with D unresolved. Germline V gene sequence: CDR1 MNHNS, CDR2 SASEGT. V lost 4 bases and J 5 bases, leaving 11 bases between the germline ends. The CDR3 has 14 residues. As DNA, the CDR3 is TGTGCCAGCAGTGGACGGACGGCAACCGGGGAGCTGTTTTTT. Amino acid sequence: CASSGRTATGELFF.

The rearrangement uses TRBV6-1 and TRBJ2-7, with a weak D call TRBD2 (6 bases). CDR1 MNHNS and CDR2 SASEGT come from the germline V gene. The CDR3 loop spans 14 amino acids. V gave up 5 bases and J gave up 3 bases, with 14 bases separating them. CDR3 in amino acids: CASSKGLKYYEQYF. Here the CDR3 DNA reads TGTGCCAGCAGTAAGGGACTCAAATACTACGAGCAGTACTTC.

The genes are TRBV6-1 and TRBJ1-1; no clear D. Germline loops: CDR1 MNHNS, CDR2 SASEGT. V lost 2 bases and J 8 bases, leaving 12 bases between the germline ends. The CDR3 is 13 amino acids. The CDR3 spells CASSESSAAEAFF. The CDR3 coding sequence is TGTGCCAGCAGTGAAAGCTCGGCGGCGGAAGCTTTCTTT.

V is TRBV28 and J is TRBJ1-5, with D unclear. Trimming stripped 3 bases from V and 0 bases from J, with 9 bases between. Germline-derived CDR1 and CDR2 are MDHEN and SYDVKM. The CDR3 is made up of 15 amino acids. The CDR3: CASSFRGYSNQPQHF. CDR3 DNA sequence: TGTGCCAGCAGTTTCCGAGGGTATAGCAATCAGCCCCAGCATTTT.

V usage is TRBV27 and J usage is TRBJ2-3, with 7 nucleotides matching TRBD2. The CDR3 contains 17 residues. The germline CDR1 and CDR2 sequences are MNHEY and SMNVEV (reference sequence). The ends lost 7 bases at V and 6 bases at J; junction bases unmatched: 19. CDR3 region: CASTYLKSGTKWDTQYF. The CDR3 DNA sequence: TGTGCCAGCACCTACCTAAAGAGCGGGACTAAGTGGGATACGCAGTATTTT.

The chain recombines TRBV6-5 with TRBJ1-1; maybe TRBD1 (6 bases). V lost 6 bases and J 7 bases, leaving 12 bases between the germline ends. Germline V gene lookup returns CDR1 MNHEY and CDR2 SVGAGI. The CDR3 contains 12 residues. The CDR3 region has the DNA TGTGCCAGCAGGCCAACGGACAGTGAAGCTTTCTTT. It codes for CASRPTDSEAFF.

The genes are TRBV7-9 and TRBJ1-1, with D possibly being TRBD1 (5 bases). CDR1 is SEHNR, CDR2 FQNEAQ, per germline (reference sequence). The CDR3 loop spans 14 amino acids. The V gene lost 4 bases and the J gene lost 0 bases, with 9 bases spanning the gap. CDR3 loop: CASSSGRVNTEAFF. The CDR3 DNA follows: TGTGCCAGCAGCTCGGGACGGGTGAACACTGAAGCTTTCTTT. Full variable domain (missing parts from reference TRBV7-9 and TRBJ1-1): DTGVSQNPRHKITKRGQNVTFRCDPISEHNRLYWYRQTLGQGPEFLTYFQNEAQLEKSRLLSDRFSAERPKGSFSTLEIQRTEQGDSAMYLCASSSGRVNTEAFFGQGTRLTVV.

The gene calls are TRBV6-5 and TRBJ1-1; D call uncertain. Germline V CDR1 and CDR2: MNHEY, SVGAGI. This CDR3 contains 13 residues. V lost 6 bases and J lost 2, with 10 bases in between. The CDR3 DNA follows: TGTGCCAGCAGCTCGGGTCTCAACACTGAAGCTTTCTTT. Amino acid sequence: CASSSGLNTEAFF.

The CDR3: CASSPTSGASSYNEQFF. The CDR3 DNA reads TGTGCCAGCAGCCCGACTAGCGGAGCTAGCTCCTACAATGAGCAGTTCTTC. The J gene is TRBJ2-1, the V gene TRBV7-2; TRBD2 aligns across 9 bases. Germline CDR1 SGHTA, CDR2 FQGNSA. CDR3 length: 17 residues. With V trimmed by 5 bases and J by 0 bases, 8 bases remained unmatched.

The genes are TRBV9 and TRBJ2-5; D is uncertain. The V and J ends lost 4 bases and 0 bases respectively, with 7 bases between them. The germline V gene has CDR1 SGDLS and CDR2 YYNGEE. CDR3 length: 13 amino acids. CDR3 nucleotide sequence: TGTGCCAGCAGCCCTCGATACCAAGAGACCCAGTACTTC. Its protein product is CASSPRYQETQYF.

This clone was seen a single time. The chain couples TRBV11-2 to TRBJ2-2; D gene uncertain. V was cut by 2 bases and J by 0 bases, with 19 bases left in between. The V gene's germline CDR1 is SGHAT and CDR2 FQNNGV. The CDR3 has 19 amino acids. CDR3 nucleotides: TGTGCCAGCAGCTTAACCCCCGGACGGGCGAGCGCGAACACCGGGGAGCTGTTTTTT. As protein: CASSLTPGRASANTGELFF.

This clone has only one observation. This chain connects TRBV7-2 to TRBJ2-2; TRBD2 agrees at 7 bases. CDR1 SGHTA and CDR2 FQGNSA come from the germline V gene. The CDR3 loop spans 18 amino acids. V trimming: 1 base; J trimming: 4 bases; junction bases outside the gene matches: 12. CDR3: CASSLGRRDYKPTGELFF. DNA of the CDR3: TGTGCCAGCAGCTTAGGGCGGCGGGACTATAAACCCACCGGGGAGCTGTTTTTT. Together with reference TRBV7-2 and TRBJ2-2, the CDR3 gives the full variable domain: GAGVSQSPSNKVTEKGKDVELRCDPISGHTALYWYRQSLGQGLEFLIYFQGNSAPDKSGLPSDRFSAERTGGSVSTLTIQRTQQEDSAVYLCASSLGRRDYKPTGELFFGEGSRLTVL.

This chain connects TRBV11-2 to TRBJ2-5, with TRBD1 as a possible D gene (6 bases). CDR1 is SGHAT and CDR2 is FQNNGV in the germline V gene. V was clipped by 6 bases and J by 5 bases, with 25 bases between them. The CDR3 is made up of 17 amino acids. CDR3 sequence: CASSPNSGARPKETQYF. The CDR3 region has the DNA TGTGCCAGCAGTCCAAATTCAGGGGCGCGACCCAAGGAGACCCAGTACTTC.

The chain has TRBV29-1 and TRBJ2-3, with TRBD2 matching over 8 bases. There are 14 residues in the CDR3. Trimming removed 4 bases from V and 0 bases from J; junction bases left unmatched: 3. Germline V gives CDR1 SQVTM, CDR2 ANQGSEA. The CDR3 region is CSVGLAGSTDTQYF. CDR3 nucleotide sequence: TGCAGCGTTGGTCTAGCGGGTAGCACAGATACGCAGTATTTT.

The J gene is TRBJ2-7, the V gene TRBV11-1, with D possibly being TRBD2 (6 bases). The ends were cut back, 5 bases at V and 3 bases at J, with 17 bases in the middle. Germline assignment: CDR1 SGHAT and CDR2 FQDESV (reference sequence). The CDR3 covers 15 residues. The CDR3 coding sequence is TGTGCCAGCAGCCCAGGACTAAGCGGACTCTACGAGCAGTACTTC. It yields the protein CASSPGLSGLYEQYF.

For this clone: This same CDR3 is encoded by further DNA sequences in the sample. The rearrangement links TRBV5-1 to TRBJ1-4, with D possibly matching TRBD1 (5 bases). V lost 0 bases to trimming and J lost 2 bases, with 11 bases between them. The CDR3 contains 16 residues. Germline V lookup: CDR1 SGHRS, CDR2 YFSETQ. CDR3: CASSLGQGGTNEKLFF. The CDR3 DNA follows: TGCGCCAGCAGCTTGGGGCAGGGAGGCACTAATGAAAAACTGTTTTTT.

In DNA, the CDR3 is TGTGCCAGCAGCGGAGATACCCAAGCGGACAACACAGATACGCAGTATTTT. Residues: CASSGDTQADNTDTQYF. This rearrangement joins TRBV11-2 to TRBJ2-3; D tentatively fits TRBD1 or TRBD2 (5 bases each). The CDR3 extends over 17 amino acids. CDR1 and CDR2 (germline): SGHAT, FQNNGV. V shed 5 bases and J shed 2 bases, with 20 bases lying between them.

The chain uses TRBV10-1 and TRBJ1-2, with 8 bases identical to TRBD1. The CDR3 extends over 14 amino acids. V dropped 5 bases and J dropped 4; count of bases not matched to a gene: 6. Germline CDR1 reads WNHNN; CDR2 reads SYGVQD (reference sequence). CDR3 residues: CASSPTGTGYGYTF. The CDR3 coding sequence is TGCGCCAGCAGTCCGACCGGGACAGGCTATGGCTACACCTTC.

J is TRBJ1-2 and V is TRBV7-9; 9 nucleotides match TRBD1. V lost 8 bases and J lost 2; bases outside the gene matches: 6. The CDR3 has 14 amino acids. Germline V gene lookup returns CDR1 SEHNR and CDR2 FQNEAQ (reference sequence). The CDR3 region is CASGGQGINYGYTF. The CDR3 coding sequence is TGTGCCAGCGGAGGACAGGGGATAAACTATGGCTACACCTTC.

CDR3 region: CASSFGKTGYNEQFF. The DNA for the CDR3 is TGTGCCAGCAGTTTCGGGAAGACGGGGTACAATGAGCAGTTCTTC. The chain employs TRBV27 and TRBJ2-1; D perhaps matches TRBD2 (5 bases). The CDR3 totals 15 residues. The V end was cut by 3 bases, the J end by 4 bases, with 13 bases between. Germline CDR1 MNHEY, CDR2 SMNVEV (reference sequence).